There are a few counts of the clone carrying this TCR beta chain. Its specificity is not known. This sample is drawn from a study of cytomegalovirus exposure and HLA in healthy donors. Study findings and constraints: A missense variant in DCLRE1C was later tied to TCR beta V- and J-gene trimming. As a later analysis revealed, the rate of TCR association differed by HLA locus, with DRB1 most and HLA-C fewest.

Amplification used 60 Vbeta primers and 13 Jbeta primers. Generated by immunoSEQ multiplex PCR, the TCRdb table keeps only in-frame clones and is missing some. The table includes some 89,000 clones, more than 80% detected once. The CDR3 sequence is 15 residues long. The germline CDR1 and CDR2 sequences are ENHRY and SYGVKD. The V and J ends lost 5 bases and 8 bases, in that order; junction bases with no gene match: 6. The source of this sequence is a woman in her thirties in good health and CMV-seronegative. Sequencing was carried out using PBMCs. The V call is TRBV10-3, the J call TRBJ2-2; 12 bases align to TRBD1. CDR3 DNA sequence: TGTGCCATCAGTCCTGGGACAGGGGGCCGGGGGGAGCTGTTTTTT. Protein: CAISPGTGGRGELFF.